The rows below give T cell receptor beta chains drawn from one sample of a study of shared clonotypes between healthy human individuals. The assay was immunoSEQ multiplex PCR, and TCRdb's table has in-frame clones only and misses some. Here the sample spans approximately 980,000 clones, approximately 76% being singletons. The sample consisted of memory CD4+ T cells sorted from blood. The receptors derive from a man aged 18 to 30 in good health. CDR3s include the opening cysteine and the closing phenylalanine or tryptophan. D genes are given only for firm matches. The listing skips clone size in some rows; elsewhere it reads once, few, many or a size class.

V,D,J,size,DNA,CDR3
TRBV6-5,TRBD1,TRBJ1-2,NA,TGTGCCAGCAGTTACTCCTCGGACAGGGACTATGGCTACACCTTC,CASSYSSDRDYGYTF
TRBV28,NA,TRBJ2-7,NA,TGTGCCAGCAGTCCACCCGGGAAGACCGACGAGCAGTACTTC,CASSPPGKTDEQYF
TRBV6-1,TRBD2,TRBJ2-7,NA,TGTGCCAGCAGTTCGGCCGGGACTAGCATCTACGAGCAGTACTTC,CASSSAGTSIYEQYF
TRBV7-9,NA,TRBJ2-2,once,TGTGCCAGCAGCCCAAAACAGGGAGAGCTGTTTTTT,CASSPKQGELFF
TRBV6-1,NA,TRBJ2-7,NA,TGTGCCAGCAGTGAAACGGGGGCGTGGGAGCAGTACTTC,CASSETGAWEQYF
TRBV28,TRBD1,TRBJ1-1,few,TGTGCCAGCAGTTCCAGCCCGTGGACAGGGGAAAATACTGAAGCTTTCTTT,CASSSSPWTGENTEAFF
TRBV25-1,TRBD2,TRBJ2-5,many,TGTGCCAGCTCTAGCGGTCCCCCAGAGACCCAGTACTTC,CASSSGPPETQYF
TRBV10-3,NA,TRBJ2-3,NA,TGTGCCATCAGTGATGCTAGGTCCTCAGATACGCAGTATTTT,CAISDARSSDTQYF
TRBV28,NA,TRBJ1-5,NA,TGTGCCAGCAGTTTTGAAAGGAATCAGCCCCAGCATTTT,CASSFERNQPQHF
TRBV29-1,TRBD1,TRBJ2-3,NA,TGCAGCGTTAAGGGACAGTCCGGTCCAGATACGCAGTATTTT,CSVKGQSGPDTQYF
TRBV6-5,TRBD2,TRBJ2-7,NA,TGTGCCAGCAGTCCGGGGACTAGCGTCCACGAGCAGTACTTC,CASSPGTSVHEQYF
TRBV7-2,NA,TRBJ1-2,NA,TGTGCCAGCAGCCCTAGGGAGGTGGGATATGGCTACACCTTC,CASSPREVGYGYTF
TRBV6-6,TRBD2,TRBJ2-3,NA,TGTGCCAGCAGTTACGAAGCGGGACGCACAGATACGCAGTATTTT,CASSYEAGRTDTQYF
TRBV5-5,NA,TRBJ1-1,NA,TGTGCCAGCAGCCTCCCAGGTGGAACTGAAGCTTTCTTT,CASSLPGGTEAFF
TRBV11-2,TRBD2,TRBJ2-5,many,TGTGCCAGCAGCTTTGGCGGGAGAAGAGAGACCCAGTACTTC,CASSFGGRRETQYF
TRBV9,NA,TRBJ2-3,NA,TGTGCCAGCAGCGTAGTAGATAGGACAGATACGCAGTATTTT,CASSVVDRTDTQYF
TRBV10-2,NA,TRBJ2-7,NA,TGCGCCAGCAGCCCCGTGGGTTCCTACGAGCAGTACTTC,CASSPVGSYEQYF
TRBV19,TRBD2,TRBJ2-7,few,TGTGCCAGTAGTATCACGGCGGGAGGTACCTACGAGCAGTACTTC,CASSITAGGTYEQYF
TRBV7-2,NA,TRBJ2-7,NA,TGTGCCAGCACGGCCACTTTGGGGGGTTACGAGCAGTACTTC,CASTATLGGYEQYF
TRBV4-3,TRBD1,TRBJ1-2,NA,TGCGCCAGCAGCCATCCGGGACAGGGTCGCTATGGCTACACCTTC,CASSHPGQGRYGYTF
TRBV18,NA,TRBJ2-1,NA,TGTGCCAGCTCACCACGGCAAAGAGTCGATGAGCAGTTCTTC,CASSPRQRVDEQFF
TRBV5-8,NA,TRBJ2-7,NA,TGTGCCAGCAGTCTCACTGACGGCCCCTACGAGCAGTACTTC,CASSLTDGPYEQYF
TRBV5-5,NA,TRBJ2-2,NA,TGTGCCAGCAGCTTGGCCGGGAGTTTCACCGGGGAGCTGTTTTTT,CASSLAGSFTGELFF
TRBV10-3,NA,TRBJ1-1,NA,TGTGCCATCAGTGCGGCTAATGAAGCTTTCTTT,CAISAANEAFF
TRBV2,TRBD2,TRBJ2-5,NA,TGTGCCAGCACGGGGACTAGGGGGTGGGGAGGGACCCAGTACTTC,CASTGTRGWGGTQYF
TRBV10-3,NA,TRBJ2-1,few,TGTGCCACGACAGCCTCCTACAATGAGCAGTTCTTC,CATTASYNEQFF
TRBV10-2,NA,TRBJ2-7,NA,TGCGCCAGCAGCCGCGCCTCCTACGAGCAGTACTTC,CASSRASYEQYF
TRBV5-6,NA,TRBJ2-3,NA,TGTGCCAGCAGCCTCACAGGGTTGACAGATACGCAGTATTTT,CASSLTGLTDTQYF
TRBV9,TRBD1,TRBJ1-2,NA,TGTGCCAGCAGCGCAAGGCTGGGACAGGGATATGGCTACACCTTC,CASSARLGQGYGYTF
TRBV6-5,NA,TRBJ1-4,NA,TGTGCCAGCAGTTTGGCGGAGAATGAAAAACTGTTTTTT,CASSLAENEKLFF
TRBV6-5,TRBD1,TRBJ1-2,NA,TGTGCCAGCACCAAAAGGACAGGGGGCTATGGCTACACCTTC,CASTKRTGGYGYTF
TRBV19,TRBD1,TRBJ1-6,once,TGTGCCAGTAGTCCTTTGGGGACAGCATATAATTCACCCCTCCACTTT,CASSPLGTAYNSPLHF
TRBV9,TRBD1,TRBJ1-6,NA,TGTGCCAGCAGCCCACTGACAGGGAATTCACCCCTCCACTTT,CASSPLTGNSPLHF
TRBV28,TRBD1,TRBJ2-4,once,TGTGCCAGCAGTCCCCCTACAGGGGGGCTAAACATTCAGTACTTC,CASSPPTGGLNIQYF
TRBV6-5,TRBD1,TRBJ1-4,NA,TGTGCCAGCATGGGGCTTGGACAGGGCCGTGAAAAACTGTTTTTT,CASMGLGQGREKLFF
TRBV25-1,TRBD1,TRBJ2-2,NA,TGTGCCAGCAAGAAGCCGGGACAGGGTAACGCCGGGGAGCTGTTTTTT,CASKKPGQGNAGELFF
TRBV30,NA,TRBJ1-1,many,TGTGCCTGGAGTGTCGCAGGGAACACTGAAGCTTTCTTT,CAWSVAGNTEAFF
TRBV9,TRBD1,TRBJ1-1,NA,TGTGCCAGCAGCGTAGACCCGACAGGGACCTCAAGGAGCACTGAAGCTTTCTTT,CASSVDPTGTSRSTEAFF
TRBV5-4,TRBD2,TRBJ2-3,NA,TGTGCCAGCAGTATCGGACTAGCGGCAGATACGCAGTATTTT,CASSIGLAADTQYF
TRBV30,NA,TRBJ1-2,NA,TGTGCCTGGAGCCCCGAGAAACGGGGTCATGGCTACACCTTC,CAWSPEKRGHGYTF
TRBV5-1,NA,TRBJ1-5,NA,TGCGCCAGCAGCTTGGGGATAAGCAATCAGCCCCAGCATTTT,CASSLGISNQPQHF
TRBV19,TRBD1,TRBJ1-2,NA,TGTGCCAGTAGACGAGGGACAGGCTATGGCTACACCTTC,CASRRGTGYGYTF
TRBV11-2,NA,TRBJ1-2,NA,TGTGCCAGCAGCTTAGATTTCGGCGGCTACACCTTC,CASSLDFGGYTF
TRBV2,TRBD1,TRBJ2-2,NA,TGTGCCAGCACCAGGACAGGGACCAACACCGGGGAGCTGTTTTTT,CASTRTGTNTGELFF
TRBV28,NA,TRBJ1-1,NA,TGTGCCAGCCATAGGGGTGGCAGCGCTCTGACTGAAGCTTTCTTT,CASHRGGSALTEAFF
TRBV18,NA,TRBJ1-1,few,TGTGCCAGCTCACCCGGGGGCGCGAACACTGAAGCTTTCTTT,CASSPGGANTEAFF
TRBV18,TRBD2,TRBJ2-1,NA,TGTGCCAGCATGCTAATGCGGGGGGCCTCCTACAATGAGCAGTTCTTC,CASMLMRGASYNEQFF
TRBV19,NA,TRBJ1-2,NA,TGTGCCAGTAGTATAGTGTTCGGGGCCTCGGCTCATGGCTACACCTTC,CASSIVFGASAHGYTF
TRBV30,NA,TRBJ1-6,NA,TGTGCCTGGAGTGTACCGGGGGGGAAAGGATCACCCCTCCACTTT,CAWSVPGGKGSPLHF
TRBV4-2,TRBD2,TRBJ2-7,NA,TGTGCCAGCAGCCAGTTACTAGCGGGACTCTCCTACGAGCAGTACTTC,CASSQLLAGLSYEQYF
TRBV6-1,NA,TRBJ2-7,NA,TGTGCCAGCAGGTTAAGCGGGTCCTCCTACGAGCAGTACTTC,CASRLSGSSYEQYF